This passage covers 20 T cell receptor beta chains from one sample sequenced in a study of beta chain features in type 1 diabetes. The authors reverse transcribed all of the isolated RNA, so sequencing captured expressed TCRB transcripts. Assay: immunoSEQ multiplex PCR; the TCRdb copy retains only in-frame clones and omits some. In the table there are 150,000 to 190,000 clones, about 7.3% of which are singletons. Material: central memory CD4+ T cells from blood. Source of these receptors: a young man in good health.

Concerning this clone itself: This sequence may be a read error, since a much larger clone differs from it by one base. The rearrangement joins TRBV28 to TRBJ2-5; D remains ambiguous. Germline assignment: CDR1 MDHEN and CDR2 SYDVKM. The CDR3 extends over 10 amino acids. V gave up 5 bases and J gave up 5 bases, with 3 bases separating them. CDR3 protein: CASSRETQYF. CDR3 sequence (DNA): TGTGCCAGCAGTCGGGAGACCCAGTACTTC. The full variable domain, its missing parts supplied by reference TRBV28 and TRBJ2-5, is DVKVTQSSRYLVKRTGEKVFLECVQDMDHENMFWYRQDPGLGLRLIYFSYDVKMKEKGDIPEGYSVSREKKERFSLILESASTNQTSMYLCASSRETQYFGPGTRLLVL.

J is TRBJ1-6 and V is TRBV7-2; D possibly corresponds to TRBD1 (6 bases). The ends were cut back, 3 bases at V and 0 bases at J, with 12 bases in the middle. The CDR3 totals 17 residues. The germline V gene has CDR1 SGHTA and CDR2 FQGNSA. CDR3 sequence (DNA): TGTGCCAGCAGCTTCCAGGGGACGGGCTCCTATAATTCACCCCTCCACTTT. Its translation is CASSFQGTGSYNSPLHF.

This clone was counted a few times. This chain joins TRBV6-5 and TRBJ1-2, with D possibly TRBD1 on 6 matching bases. Germline V CDR1 and CDR2: MNHEY, SVGAGI. CDR3 length: 15 residues. Trimming shortened V by 6 bases and J by 8 bases, and 22 bases separated the two germline ends. The chain's CDR3 is CASRPLGAERKGYTF. In nucleotides, the CDR3 is TGTGCCAGCAGGCCTCTGGGGGCGGAGCGTAAGGGCTACACCTTC.

The sample holds many counts of this clone. V usage is TRBV9 and J usage is TRBJ1-6; 8 positions agree with TRBD1. Trimming removed 3 bases from V and 11 bases from J; junction bases left unmatched: 7. This CDR3 is 14 amino acids long. From germline, CDR1 is SGDLS and CDR2 YYNGEE. The CDR3 loop reads CASSARDRWAPLHF. For the CDR3, the DNA is TGTGCCAGCAGCGCAAGGGACAGGTGGGCACCCCTCCACTTT.

A few counts support this clone. V and J are TRBV6-6 and TRBJ2-7; 8 bases line up with TRBD1. This CDR3 has 14 amino acids. The germline V gene encodes CDR1 MNHNY and CDR2 SVGAGI (reference sequence). The ends lost 6 bases at V and 4 bases at J; junction bases unmatched: 8. The CDR3 region is CASRSGQGAYEQYF. As DNA, the CDR3 is TGTGCCAGCAGGTCCGGGCAGGGGGCTTACGAGCAGTACTTC.

This clone appeared a few times. The genes are TRBV9 and TRBJ2-2; D gene uncertain. CDR3 length equals 16 residues. CDR1 is SGDLS, CDR2 YYNGEE, per germline. V lost 0 bases to trimming and J lost 1 base, with 10 bases between them. Here the CDR3 reads CASSVGSSMNTGELFF. CDR3 nucleotide sequence: TGTGCCAGCAGCGTAGGTTCAAGCATGAACACCGGGGAGCTGTTTTTT.

The genes are TRBV7-6 and TRBJ1-6; 8 nucleotides match TRBD1. The ends lost 5 bases at V and 7 bases at J; junction bases unmatched: 19. This CDR3 is built from 19 residues. CDR1 and CDR2 (germline): SGHVS, FNYEAQ. CDR3 amino acids: CASSPLPMVPGGANSPLHF. CDR3 coding DNA: TGTGCCAGCAGCCCACTCCCAATGGTTCCAGGGGGCGCAAATTCACCCCTCCACTTT.

The chain carries TRBV5-1 and TRBJ1-6; 12 bases fit TRBD1. Germline loops: CDR1 SGHRS, CDR2 YFSETQ. Trimming cost V 7 bases and J 9 bases; bases outside gene matches: 5. This CDR3 has 14 residues. For the CDR3, the DNA is TGCGCCAGCGGACCGGGACAGGGGGCTTCACCCCTCCACTTT. Protein sequence: CASGPGQGASPLHF.

The sample holds a few counts of this clone. This same CDR3 is encoded by further DNA sequences in the sample. The chain is built from TRBV7-2 and TRBJ1-2; TRBD1 matches at 8 bases. This CDR3 spans 14 amino acids. V gave up 1 base and J gave up 5 bases; unmatched junction bases: 3. CDR1 is SGHTA, CDR2 FQGNSA, per germline. DNA for the CDR3: TGTGCCAGCAGCTTAGTCGGACAGGGTTATGGCTACACCTTC. Translated, it gives CASSLVGQGYGYTF. The full variable domain, in which reference TRBV7-2 and TRBJ1-2 provide the parts outside the CDR3, is GAGVSQSPSNKVTEKGKDVELRCDPISGHTALYWYRQSLGQGLEFLIYFQGNSAPDKSGLPSDRFSAERTGGSVSTLTIQRTQQEDSAVYLCASSLVGQGYGYTFGSGTRLTVV.

This clone has only a few counts. The chain carries TRBV25-1 and TRBJ1-1; D is ambiguous. V lost 3 bases and J 6 bases, leaving 17 bases between the germline ends. The CDR3 totals 15 residues. Per the germline V gene, CDR1 is MGHDK and CDR2 is SYGVNS. The DNA of the CDR3 is TGTGCCAGCAGTGACTCTCGGCAGAGGATCGCTGAAGCTTTCTTT. Translated, it gives CASSDSRQRIAEAFF.

The chain has TRBV28 and TRBJ1-1; D call uncertain. From germline, CDR1 is MDHEN and CDR2 SYDVKM. The germline V and J ends were trimmed by 5 bases and 11 bases, with 15 bases remaining between them. The CDR3 runs 12 residues. Here the CDR3 reads CASSPQIAGAFF. The CDR3 DNA reads as TGTGCCAGCAGTCCCCAAATTGCGGGGGCTTTCTTT.

This clone was seen more than once but under ten times. This chain connects TRBV6-6 to TRBJ1-2, with D perhaps matching TRBD1 (5 bases). From germline, CDR1 is MNHNY and CDR2 SVGAGI (reference sequence). Trimming stripped 8 bases from V and 7 bases from J, with 14 bases between. There are 12 residues in the CDR3. The CDR3 here is CASHTVGGGYTF. CDR3 DNA sequence: TGTGCCAGCCATACCGTCGGGGGTGGCTACACCTTC.

Notes on this clone: The same CDR3 is also encoded by other DNA sequences in this sample. This chain links TRBV30 with TRBJ1-5; 11 bases agree with TRBD1. Germline V gene sequence: CDR1 GTSNPN, CDR2 SVGIG (reference sequence). V lost 1 base to trimming and J lost 6 bases; unmatched junction nucleotides: 2. The length of the CDR3 is 14 residues. The chain's CDR3 is CAWSGGQGGQPQHF. The CDR3 coding sequence is TGTGCCTGGAGTGGGGGACAGGGGGGTCAGCCCCAGCATTTT.

This clone was detected a few times. The rearrangement joins TRBV7-6 to TRBJ2-3, with D maybe TRBD2 (5 bases). CDR1 and CDR2 from the germline V gene are SGHVS and FNYEAQ. CDR3 length equals 16 residues. V gave up 1 base and J gave up 0 bases, with 11 bases separating them. CDR3 DNA sequence: TGTGCCAGCAGCTTAGGCGGGTATACGAGCACAGATACGCAGTATTTT. This translates into CASSLGGYTSTDTQYF.

This sequence joins TRBV19 and TRBJ2-7; 11 nucleotides align to TRBD2. CDR3 length: 17 amino acids. Germline V CDR1 and CDR2: LNHDA, SQIVND (reference sequence). With 5 bases clipped from V and 3 bases from J, the junction kept 12 bases outside the gene matches. In DNA, the CDR3 is TGTGCCAGTAGTCCCTTTCACGCTAGCGGGAGGAACTACGAGCAGTACTTC. Its translation is CASSPFHASGRNYEQYF.

The chain carries TRBV7-2 and TRBJ2-7; 9 bases align to TRBD2. J was trimmed by 3 bases and V by 2 bases; bases with no gene match: 2. The length of the CDR3 is 14 residues. CDR1 and CDR2 from the germline V gene are SGHTA and FQGNSA. CDR3 loop: CASSLNSGSYEQYF. The CDR3 DNA reads TGTGCCAGCAGCTTAAATAGCGGGAGCTACGAGCAGTACTTC.

The CDR3, as DNA: TGTGCCAGCAGTTACTCGGGCTCGGACAGGGATGGCTACACCTTC. This translates into CASSYSGSDRDGYTF. The rearrangement joins TRBV6-5 to TRBJ1-2, with TRBD1 matching 8 bases. Trimming took 0 bases from V and 6 from J; bases not matched to a gene: 6. Per germline, CDR1 MNHEY and CDR2 SVGAGI. This CDR3 is built from 15 residues.

Only a few counts were recorded for this clone. The chain employs TRBV27 and TRBJ1-6; 9 bases match TRBD1. This CDR3 is 15 amino acids long. V dropped 9 bases and J dropped 9; count of bases not matched to a gene: 12. The germline CDR1 and CDR2 sequences are MNHEY and SMNVEV (reference sequence). This CDR3 is CASTTGGADSSPLHF. The CDR3 DNA sequence: TGTGCCAGTACTACAGGGGGCGCGGATTCTTCACCCCTCCACTTT.

This clone was observed a few times. The gene calls are TRBV4-3 and TRBJ2-5, with D unresolved. Germline V gene data show CDR1 as LGHNA and CDR2 as YSLEER. The CDR3 runs 14 residues. Trimming pared 5 bases from V and 5 bases from J, leaving 15 bases between. The CDR3 sequence: CASSANSASETQYF. The CDR3 DNA sequence: TGCGCCAGCAGCGCCAACTCTGCTTCGGAGACCCAGTACTTC.

The rearrangement uses TRBV7-2 and TRBJ1-1; D is undetermined. The germline V gene encodes CDR1 SGHTA and CDR2 FQGNSA. The CDR3 covers 14 residues. Trimming stripped 5 bases from V and 0 bases from J, with 10 bases between. The CDR3 sequence: CASSITGVNTEAFF. As DNA, the CDR3 is TGTGCCAGCAGCATTACCGGGGTGAACACTGAAGCTTTCTTT.